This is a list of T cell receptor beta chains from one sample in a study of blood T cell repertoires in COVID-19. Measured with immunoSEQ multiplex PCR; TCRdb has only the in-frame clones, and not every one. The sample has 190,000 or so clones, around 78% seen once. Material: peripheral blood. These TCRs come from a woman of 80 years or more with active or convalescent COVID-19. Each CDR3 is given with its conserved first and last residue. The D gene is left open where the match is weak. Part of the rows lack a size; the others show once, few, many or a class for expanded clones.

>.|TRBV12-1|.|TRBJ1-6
CASSCNGTGGMEFGNSPLHF
TGTGCCAGCAGCTGTAATGGGACAGGGGGTATGGAATTCGGAAATTCACCCCTCCACTTT
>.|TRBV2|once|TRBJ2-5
CASRRGTQETQYF
TGTGCCAGCAGGAGAGGTACCCAAGAGACCCAGTACTTC
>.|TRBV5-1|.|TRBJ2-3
CASREIADTQYF
TGCGCCAGCAGAGAAATAGCAGATACGCAGTATTTT
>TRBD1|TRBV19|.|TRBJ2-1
CASTKGGDRGSGQFF
TGTGCCAGTACCAAAGGGGGGGACAGGGGCTCTGGGCAGTTCTTC
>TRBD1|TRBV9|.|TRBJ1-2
CASSPPGTAYGYTF
TGTGCCAGCAGCCCACCGGGGACAGCCTATGGCTACACCTTC
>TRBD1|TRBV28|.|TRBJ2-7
CASGRQGRSYEQYF
TGTGCCAGCGGGCGACAGGGAAGGAGCTACGAGCAGTACTTC
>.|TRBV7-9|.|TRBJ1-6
CAGRGGGQNSPLHF
TGTGCCGGTAGAGGCGGGGGCCAGAATTCACCCCTCCACTTT
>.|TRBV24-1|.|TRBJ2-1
CATSDKGGPPFYEQFF
TGTGCCACCAGTGATAAGGGGGGGCCCCCTTTCTATGAGCAGTTCTTC
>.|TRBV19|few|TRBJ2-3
CASRLRQGVDTQYF
TGTGCCAGTAGGTTGAGGCAGGGTGTAGATACGCAGTATTTT
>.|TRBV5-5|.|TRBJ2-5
CASSSGDNTETQYF
TGTGCCAGCAGCTCCGGTGATAATACGGAGACCCAGTACTTC
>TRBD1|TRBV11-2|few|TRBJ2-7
CASSQRTGTHEQYF
TGTGCCAGCAGCCAGAGGACAGGGACCCACGAGCAGTACTTC
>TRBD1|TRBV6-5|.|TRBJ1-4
CASTEGDRDYEKLFF
TGTGCCAGCACCGAAGGGGACAGGGACTATGAAAAACTGTTTTTT
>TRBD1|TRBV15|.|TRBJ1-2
CATSRVPWDRDFVLYGYTF
TGTGCCACCAGCAGAGTTCCTTGGGACAGGGATTTCGTCCTCTATGGCTACACCTTC
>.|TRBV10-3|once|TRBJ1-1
CAISELRTENTEAFF
TGTGCCATCAGTGAGTTGAGGACAGAGAACACTGAAGCTTTCTTT
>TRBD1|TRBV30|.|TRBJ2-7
CAWSLGQANEQYF
TGTGCCTGGAGCCTCGGACAGGCCAACGAGCAGTACTTC
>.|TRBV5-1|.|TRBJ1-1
CASSLSDAGEAFF
TGCGCCAGCAGCTTGTCCGATGCGGGTGAAGCTTTCTTT
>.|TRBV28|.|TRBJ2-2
CASSFLTVNTGELFF
TGTGCCAGCAGTTTTTTGACAGTGAACACCGGGGAGCTGTTTTTT
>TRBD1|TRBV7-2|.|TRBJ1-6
CASSLSTQGLGDSPLHF
TGTGCCAGCAGCTTAAGTACACAGGGGCTTGGGGATTCACCCCTCCACTTT
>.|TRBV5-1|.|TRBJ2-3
CASSLATGGTDTQYF
TGCGCCAGCAGCTTGGCGACAGGAGGCACAGATACGCAGTATTTT
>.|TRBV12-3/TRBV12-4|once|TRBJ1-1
CASMAQGGTEAFF
TGTGCCAGCATGGCGCAGGGAGGCACTGAAGCTTTCTTT
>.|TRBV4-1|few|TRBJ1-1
CASTRGSMNTEAFF
TGCGCCAGCACTCGGGGTTCCATGAACACTGAAGCTTTCTTT
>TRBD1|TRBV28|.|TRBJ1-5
CATGQGGQVQPQHF
TGTGCCACCGGACAGGGGGGTCAGGTTCAGCCCCAGCATTTT
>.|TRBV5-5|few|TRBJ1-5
CASRAGTNSNQPQHF
TGTGCCAGCAGGGCCGGGACAAATAGCAATCAGCCCCAGCATTTT
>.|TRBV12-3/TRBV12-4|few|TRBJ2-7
CASSSYPYEQYF
TGTGCCAGCAGTTCCTACCCCTACGAGCAGTACTTC
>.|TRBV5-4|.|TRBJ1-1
CASSLGQLLNTEAFF
TGTGCCAGCAGCTTGGGACAGCTTTTGAACACTGAAGCTTTCTTT
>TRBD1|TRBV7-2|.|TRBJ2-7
CASSFYEGAEISYEQYF
TGTGCCAGCAGCTTTTACGAGGGGGCAGAGATATCCTACGAGCAGTACTTC
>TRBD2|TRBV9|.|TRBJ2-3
CASSGTSGGAYYTQYF
TGTGCCAGCAGCGGGACTAGCGGGGGGGCCTATTATACGCAGTATTTT
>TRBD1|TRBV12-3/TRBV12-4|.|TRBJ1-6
CASSDRVGSPLHF
TGTGCCAGCAGTGACAGGGTGGGTTCACCCCTCCACTTT
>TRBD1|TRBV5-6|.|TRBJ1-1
CASSSSGGLAFF
TGTGCCAGCAGCTCTTCAGGGGGCCTAGCTTTCTTT
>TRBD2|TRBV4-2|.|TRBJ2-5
CASSPRTSGGSGVPPETQYF
TGTGCCAGCAGCCCCAGGACTAGCGGGGGGTCGGGGGTCCCCCCAGAGACCCAGTACTTC
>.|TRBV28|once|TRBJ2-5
CASSFIRGWETQYF
TGTGCCAGCAGTTTCATCAGGGGCTGGGAGACCCAGTACTTC
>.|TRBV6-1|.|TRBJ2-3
CASSEARGSGLDTQYF
TGTGCCAGCAGTGAAGCCAGGGGCTCAGGGTTGGATACGCAGTATTTT
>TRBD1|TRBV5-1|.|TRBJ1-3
CASSAGTDSGNTIYF
TGCGCCAGCAGCGCCGGGACAGACTCTGGAAACACCATATATTTT
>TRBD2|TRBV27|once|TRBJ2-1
CASSLGGGPAYNEQFF
TGTGCCAGCAGCCTCGGCGGGGGGCCCGCCTACAATGAGCAGTTCTTC
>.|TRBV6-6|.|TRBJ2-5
CASSWDFARQETQYF
TGTGCCAGCAGTTGGGACTTTGCTCGACAAGAGACCCAGTACTTC
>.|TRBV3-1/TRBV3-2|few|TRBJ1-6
CASSQVSQGRSPLHF
TGTGCCAGCAGCCAAGTATCTCAGGGGCGCTCACCCCTCCACTTT
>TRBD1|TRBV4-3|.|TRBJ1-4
CASSQEDRGREKLFF
TGCGCCAGCAGCCAAGAGGACAGGGGGCGGGAAAAACTGTTTTTT
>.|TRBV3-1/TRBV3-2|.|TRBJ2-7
CASSRSWESTYEQYF
TGTGCCAGCAGCCGTTCGTGGGAGAGTACCTACGAGCAGTACTTC
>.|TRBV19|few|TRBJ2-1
CASSIDWAEQFF
TGTGCCAGTAGTATAGATTGGGCAGAGCAGTTCTTC
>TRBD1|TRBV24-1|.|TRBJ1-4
CATSDTGGEREKLFF
TGTGCCACCAGTGATACAGGGGGCGAACGTGAAAAACTGTTTTTT
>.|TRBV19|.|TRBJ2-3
CASSMGPAASTDTQYF
TGTGCCAGTAGTATGGGTCCGGCGGCTAGCACAGATACGCAGTATTTT
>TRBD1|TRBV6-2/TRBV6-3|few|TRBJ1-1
CASSYPRGRMNTEAFF
TGTGCCAGCAGTTATCCCAGGGGGCGGATGAACACTGAAGCTTTCTTT
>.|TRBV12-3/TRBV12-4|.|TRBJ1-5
CASSYTWNQPQHF
TGTGCCAGCAGTTACACATGGAATCAGCCCCAGCATTTT
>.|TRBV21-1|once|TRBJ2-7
CASSKGRTGYYEQYF
TGTGCCAGCAGCAAAGGGAGGACCGGCTACTACGAGCAGTACTTC
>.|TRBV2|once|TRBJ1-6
CARQSSYNSPLHF
TGTGCCAGACAGAGCTCCTATAATTCACCCCTCCACTTT
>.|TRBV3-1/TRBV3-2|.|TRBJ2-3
CASSQGLHSTDTQYF
TGTGCCAGCAGCCAGGGGCTACATAGCACAGATACGCAGTATTTT